The next 22 T cell receptor beta chains were all read from a single sample in a study of blood T cell repertoires in COVID-19. Produced via immunoSEQ multiplex PCR; TCRdb's table is partial and in-frame only. The table has more than 200,000 clones, more than 65% seen once. Input material: peripheral blood. These receptors came from a woman aged 40 to 49 with active or convalescent COVID-19.

Turning to this clone: This CDR3 is also generated by other DNA sequences in the sample. The chain joins TRBV28 to TRBJ1-5; 10 positions match TRBD1. After removal of 6 bases from V and 4 bases from J, the junction contained 6 bases not matched to a gene. Germline lookup yields CDR1 MDHEN and CDR2 SYDVKM. The CDR3 has 15 residues. CDR3 amino acids: CASSDRGLGNQPQHF. The CDR3 coding sequence is TGTGCCAGCAGCGACAGGGGGCTTGGTAATCAGCCCCAGCATTTT. Variable domain in full (rest from reference TRBV28 and TRBJ1-5): DVKVTQSSRYLVKRTGEKVFLECVQDMDHENMFWYRQDPGLGLRLIYFSYDVKMKEKGDIPEGYSVSREKKERFSLILESASTNQTSMYLCASSDRGLGNQPQHFGDGTRLSIL.

This chain uses TRBV5-6 with TRBJ2-1; 10 positions agree with TRBD2. V dropped 7 bases and J dropped 3; count of bases not matched to a gene: 4. Germline V gene data show CDR1 as SGHDT and CDR2 as YYEEEE. The CDR3 covers 14 residues. The CDR3: CASVAGGYYNEQFF. DNA of the CDR3: TGTGCCAGCGTAGCGGGGGGCTACTACAATGAGCAGTTCTTC.

CDR3 DNA: TGCGCCAGCAGCTCCGACAGGGGTGACACAGATACGCAGTATTTT. Amino acids: CASSSDRGDTDTQYF. This chain links TRBV10-1 with TRBJ2-3; TRBD1 matches 8 bases. J was trimmed by 2 bases and V by 6 bases; bases with no gene match: 7. The CDR3 covers 15 residues. Germline CDR1 is WNHNN and CDR2 is SYGVQD (reference sequence).

J is TRBJ2-2 and V is TRBV7-9; no definite D call. Trimming stripped 5 bases from V and 4 bases from J, with 11 bases between. CDR1 SEHNR and CDR2 FQNEAQ come from the germline V gene (reference sequence). The CDR3 covers 14 residues. This CDR3 reads CASSPIWSTGELFF. The CDR3 DNA follows: TGTGCCAGCAGCCCCATCTGGAGCACCGGGGAGCTGTTTTTT.

This clone was detected only once. The chain joins TRBV6-4 to TRBJ2-5, with a possible D match to TRBD2 (6 bases). Germline CDR1 MRHNA, CDR2 SNTAGT. The CDR3 runs 15 residues. Trimming took 2 bases from V and 1 from J, leaving 11 bases between them. In DNA, the CDR3 is TGTGCCAGCAGTGACCTTGCGGGACCCCAAGAGACCCAGTACTTC. It codes for CASSDLAGPQETQYF.

The chain employs TRBV27 and TRBJ1-1, with D possibly matching TRBD1 (6 bases). The germline V gene encodes CDR1 MNHEY and CDR2 SMNVEV (reference sequence). CDR3 size: 15 residues. V dropped 3 bases and J dropped 4 bases, with 15 bases sitting between them. CDR3 residues: CASSFSQTGITEAFF. As DNA, the CDR3 is TGTGCCAGCAGTTTTTCCCAGACAGGAATCACTGAAGCTTTCTTT.

The rearrangement uses TRBV4-1 and TRBJ2-7; D unclear. Trimming left V 2 bases short and J 1 base short, with 6 bases between. The CDR3 runs to 13 residues. Germline V gene lookup returns CDR1 MGHRA and CDR2 YSYEKL. The CDR3 DNA sequence: TGCGCCAGCAGCCAACAGGAATCCTACGAGCAGTACTTC. Translated, it gives CASSQQESYEQYF.

This clone turned up a few times. In DNA form, the CDR3 reads TGTGCCAGTAGTATATGGGGGACTTTTAACAATGAGCAGTTCTTC. It specifies CASSIWGTFNNEQFF. The chain is built from TRBV19 and TRBJ2-1, with D possibly matching TRBD2 (6 bases). In germline, CDR1 is LNHDA, CDR2 SQIVND (reference sequence). V lost 2 bases to trimming and J lost 5 bases, with 13 bases between them. The CDR3 extends over 15 amino acids.

As for this clone: At the DNA level, this CDR3 is encoded by other sequences in the same sample as well. CDR3 sequence: CASSPGENQPQHF. CDR3 sequence (DNA): TGTGCCAGCTCGCCGGGGGAAAATCAGCCCCAGCATTTT. The chain couples TRBV18 to TRBJ1-5, with TRBD1 as a possible D gene (5 bases). Germline V CDR1 and CDR2: KGHSH, LQKENI. The CDR3 runs 13 residues. The V and J ends lost 6 bases and 4 bases respectively, with 10 bases between them.

This clone occurred a few times. This chain connects TRBV29-1 to TRBJ1-2, with D possibly matching TRBD1 (5 bases). Trimming left V 6 bases short and J 5 bases short, with 19 bases between. Germline lookup yields CDR1 SQVTM and CDR2 ANQGSEA. The CDR3 runs to 14 residues. The DNA of the CDR3 is TGCAGCGTAAAAGGGGCGAGCTCAGGGTATGGCTACACCTTC. The encoded protein is CSVKGASSGYGYTF.

The genes are TRBV19 and TRBJ1-2; perhaps TRBD1 as D (5 bases). The CDR3 loop spans 14 amino acids. Per germline, CDR1 LNHDA and CDR2 SQIVND (reference sequence). Trimming pared 5 bases from V and 6 bases from J, leaving 16 bases between. In DNA, the CDR3 is TGTGCCAGTAGTTTCCTCAGGGAATCTAATGGCTACACCTTC. Amino acids: CASSFLRESNGYTF.

V is TRBV11-2 and J is TRBJ1-6, with TRBD1 identical over 11 bases. The CDR3 contains 14 residues. The J segment lost 9 bases and the V segment lost 5 bases, leaving 3 bases of the junction unmatched. Looked up from germline, CDR1 is SGHAT and CDR2 is FQNNGV. CDR3 DNA: TGTGCCAGCAGCAGGACAGGGGGCTCTTCACCCCTCCACTTT. Translating gives CASSRTGGSSPLHF.

This clone was seen a single time. The chain combines TRBV6-5 with TRBJ1-6, with D tentatively TRBD1 (6 bases). Trimming shortened V by 2 bases and J by 3 bases, and 8 bases separated the two germline ends. The CDR3 is 15 amino acids. The germline V gene has CDR1 MNHEY and CDR2 SVGAGI. The CDR3 DNA follows: TGTGCCAGCAGTTACACGGACAGCTATAATTCACCCCTCCACTTT. Amino acids: CASSYTDSYNSPLHF.

This clone showed up just once. The rearrangement joins TRBV5-8 to TRBJ2-3, with 14 positions matching TRBD2. Germline V lookup: CDR1 SGHTS, CDR2 YDEGEE. V gave up 4 bases and J gave up 2 bases; unmatched junction bases: 3. This CDR3 has 16 residues. CDR3 residues: CASSPGLAGATDTQYF. CDR3 coding DNA: TGTGCCAGCAGCCCGGGACTAGCGGGGGCCACAGATACGCAGTATTTT. Full variable domain (remainder filled in from reference TRBV5-8 and TRBJ2-3): EAGVTQSPTHLIKTRGQQATLRCSPISGHTSVYWYQQALGLGLQFLLWYDEGEERNRGNFPPRFSGRQFPNYSSELNVNALELEDSALYLCASSPGLAGATDTQYFGPGTRLTVL.

The CDR3 DNA reads TGTGCCAGTAGTCCCCCAGGGGGCAACAATTCACCCCTCCACTTT. Protein: CASSPPGGNNSPLHF. This rearrangement joins TRBV19 to TRBJ1-6, with 8 bases that match TRBD1. Germline CDR1 reads LNHDA; CDR2 reads SQIVND (reference sequence). The ends lost 5 bases at V and 7 bases at J; junction bases unmatched: 7. The CDR3 length is 15 residues.

This chain links TRBV2 with TRBJ1-4; tentative D call: TRBD1 (6 bases). The CDR3 totals 15 residues. V lost 0 bases, J lost 6 bases, and 11 bases lay in between. Germline V gene lookup returns CDR1 SNHLY and CDR2 FYNNEI. CDR3 amino acids: CASSEAWGLDEKLFF. CDR3 bases: TGTGCCAGCAGTGAAGCTTGGGGGCTTGATGAAAAACTGTTTTTT.

This clone was seen just once. The genes are TRBV28 and TRBJ1-1; the D is unclear. V shed 5 bases and J shed 1 base, with 14 bases lying between them. Germline V lookup: CDR1 MDHEN, CDR2 SYDVKM. The CDR3 runs to 15 residues. The CDR3 sequence is CASSPPRAGNTEAFF. The CDR3 coding sequence is TGTGCCAGCAGTCCCCCCCGAGCCGGGAACACTGAAGCTTTCTTT.

The V and J genes are TRBV11-2 and TRBJ1-4, with D hard to call. Trimming stripped 0 bases from V and 8 bases from J, with 7 bases between. Germline V CDR1 and CDR2: SGHAT, FQNNGV. The CDR3 sequence is 13 residues long. CDR3 amino acids: CASSLDRREKLFF. The CDR3 DNA is TGTGCCAGCAGCTTAGACCGGAGGGAAAAACTGTTTTTT.

V and J are TRBV27 and TRBJ2-7, with D perhaps matching TRBD1 (5 bases). Per germline, CDR1 MNHEY and CDR2 SMNVEV (reference sequence). This CDR3 spans 11 amino acids. Trimming cost V 8 bases and J 3 bases, with 8 bases left between them. This CDR3 reads CASQQGYEQYV. In DNA, the CDR3 is TGTGCCAGCCAGCAGGGCTACGAGCAGTACGTC.

This chain joins TRBV7-3 and TRBJ2-1; 12 bases match TRBD2. The V segment lost 2 bases and the J segment 7 bases; nucleotides outside the gene matches: 3. The CDR3 contains 15 residues. Germline-derived CDR1 and CDR2 are SGHTA and FQGTGA. The CDR3 bases are TGTGCCAGCAGCTTAGGACTAGCGGGGAGGAATGAGCAGTTCTTC. Translating it yields CASSLGLAGRNEQFF.

This chain uses TRBV3-1 (or the pseudogene TRBV3-2) with TRBJ1-2; TRBD1 might be the D (6 bases). With 3 bases removed from V and 8 bases from J, the gap between germline ends came to 22 bases. Per germline, CDR1 LGHDT and CDR2 YNNKEL (reference sequence). This CDR3 comprises 16 residues. The CDR3 DNA sequence: TGTGCCAGCAGCCAGGAACCAGGGGCTCCCGGAGGAGGCTACACCTTC. Encoded protein: CASSQEPGAPGGGYTF.

V gene TRBV5-1 combines with J gene TRBJ1-4; D not certain. The germline gives CDR1 SGHRS, CDR2 YFSETQ. The V end was cut by 2 bases, the J end by 1 base, with 6 bases between. This CDR3 comprises 14 residues. The CDR3 sequence is CASSFAGTNEKLFF. CDR3 nucleotides: TGCGCCAGCAGCTTCGCAGGAACTAATGAAAAACTGTTTTTT.